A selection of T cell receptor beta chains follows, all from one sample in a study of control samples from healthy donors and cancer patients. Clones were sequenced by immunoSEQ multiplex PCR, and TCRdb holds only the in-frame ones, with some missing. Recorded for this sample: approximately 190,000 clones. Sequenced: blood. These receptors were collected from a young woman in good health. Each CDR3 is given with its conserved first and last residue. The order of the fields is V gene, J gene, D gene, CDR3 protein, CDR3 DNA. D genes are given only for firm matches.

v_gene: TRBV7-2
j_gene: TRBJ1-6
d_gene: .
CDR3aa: CASSLGYPGYTSNSPLHF
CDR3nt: TGTGCCAGCAGCCTCGGATATCCCGGGTATACTTCTAATTCACCCCTCCACTTT

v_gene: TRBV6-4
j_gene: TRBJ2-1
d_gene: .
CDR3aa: CASSDRAGEFNEQFF
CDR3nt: TGTGCCAGCAGTGACCGGGCAGGGGAGTTCAATGAGCAGTTCTTC

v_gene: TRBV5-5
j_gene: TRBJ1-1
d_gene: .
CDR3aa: CASSLGAGSEAFF
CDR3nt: TGTGCCAGCAGCTTGGGAGCGGGTTCTGAAGCTTTCTTT

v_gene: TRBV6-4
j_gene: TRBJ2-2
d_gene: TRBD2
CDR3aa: CASSDSGTSDTGELFF
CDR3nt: TGTGCCAGCAGTGACTCGGGGACTAGCGACACCGGGGAGCTGTTTTTT

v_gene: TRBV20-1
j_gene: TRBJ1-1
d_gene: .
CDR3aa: CSANRDMRAFF
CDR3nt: TGCAGTGCTAATAGGGATATGAGAGCTTTCTTT

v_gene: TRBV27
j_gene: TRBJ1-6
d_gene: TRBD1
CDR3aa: CASSLSTGAFNSPLHF
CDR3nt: TGTGCCAGCAGTTTATCGACAGGGGCTTTTAATTCACCCCTCCACTTT

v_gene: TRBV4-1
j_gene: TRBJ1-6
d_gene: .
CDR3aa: CASSQVQETRDNSPLHF
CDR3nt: TGCGCCAGCAGCCAAGTACAGGAAACAAGGGATAATTCACCCCTCCACTTT

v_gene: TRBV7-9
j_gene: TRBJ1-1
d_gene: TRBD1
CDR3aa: CASSPGGSGTEAFF
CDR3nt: TGTGCCAGCAGCCCAGGGGGGTCGGGCACTGAAGCTTTCTTT

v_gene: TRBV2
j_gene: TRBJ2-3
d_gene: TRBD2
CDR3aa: CASSRLAGGRDTQYF
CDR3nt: TGTGCCAGCAGTAGACTAGCGGGGGGGCGAGATACGCAGTATTTT

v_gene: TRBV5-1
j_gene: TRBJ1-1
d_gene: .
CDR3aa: CASSLGGGYTEAFF
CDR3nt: TGCGCCAGCAGCTTGGGCGGGGGATACACTGAAGCTTTCTTT

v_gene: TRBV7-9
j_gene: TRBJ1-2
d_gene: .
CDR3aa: CASSLEGQSYGYTF
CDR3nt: TGTGCCAGCAGCTTAGAAGGGCAGAGCTATGGCTACACCTTC

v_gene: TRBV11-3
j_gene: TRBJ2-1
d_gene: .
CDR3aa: CASSLGGVKQFF
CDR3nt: TGTGCCAGCAGCTTAGGCGGGGTAAAGCAGTTCTTC

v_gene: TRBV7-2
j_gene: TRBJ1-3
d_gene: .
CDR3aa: CASSPHLGISGNTIYF
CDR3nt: TGTGCCAGCAGCCCGCACTTGGGCATTTCTGGAAACACCATATATTTT

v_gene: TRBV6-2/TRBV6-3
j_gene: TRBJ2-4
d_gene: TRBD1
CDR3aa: CASSYEPHGTGRSKNIQYF
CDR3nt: TGTGCCAGCAGTTACGAGCCCCATGGGACAGGGAGGTCCAAAAACATTCAGTACTTC

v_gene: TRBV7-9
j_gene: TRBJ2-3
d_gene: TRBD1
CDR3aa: CASIWDRAVRDTQYF
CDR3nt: TGTGCCAGCATTTGGGACAGGGCTGTAAGAGATACGCAGTATTTT

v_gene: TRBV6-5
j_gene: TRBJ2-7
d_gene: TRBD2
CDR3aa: CASSPIAGAAYEQYF
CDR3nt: TGTGCCAGCAGTCCCATAGCGGGGGCGGCCTACGAGCAGTACTTC

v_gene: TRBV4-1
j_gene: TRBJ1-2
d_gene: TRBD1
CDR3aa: CASSSPTGGAYGYTF
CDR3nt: TGCGCCAGCAGCTCCCCGACAGGGGGAGCCTATGGCTACACCTTC

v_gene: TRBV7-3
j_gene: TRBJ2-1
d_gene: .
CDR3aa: CASSLGGGNEQFF
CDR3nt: TGTGCCAGCAGCTTAGGGGGAGGAAATGAGCAGTTCTTC

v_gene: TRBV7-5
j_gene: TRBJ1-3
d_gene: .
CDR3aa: CARSLSPKSDTGNTIYF
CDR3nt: TGTGCCAGAAGCTTATCCCCAAAATCGGATACTGGAAACACCATATATTTT

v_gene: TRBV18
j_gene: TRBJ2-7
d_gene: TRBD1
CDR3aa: CASSPGRQGMAEQYF
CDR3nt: TGTGCCAGCTCACCGGGAAGACAGGGGATGGCCGAGCAGTACTTC

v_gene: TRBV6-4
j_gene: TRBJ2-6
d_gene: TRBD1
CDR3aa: CASSEGQGRANVLTF
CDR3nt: TGTGCCAGCAGTGAGGGACAGGGGAGGGCCAACGTCCTGACTTTC

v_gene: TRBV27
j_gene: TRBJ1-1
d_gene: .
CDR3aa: CASSPRLNTEAFF
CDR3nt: TGTGCCAGCAGCCCACGACTTAACACTGAAGCTTTCTTT

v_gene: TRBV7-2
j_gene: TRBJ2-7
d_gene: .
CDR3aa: CASREQGGLDDEQYF
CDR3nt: TGTGCCAGCAGAGAACAGGGAGGGCTCGACGACGAGCAGTACTTC

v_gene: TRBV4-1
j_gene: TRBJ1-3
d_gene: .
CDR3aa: CASSQDEGSASGNTIYF
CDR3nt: TGCGCCAGCAGCCAAGATGAGGGCAGCGCCTCTGGAAACACCATATATTTT

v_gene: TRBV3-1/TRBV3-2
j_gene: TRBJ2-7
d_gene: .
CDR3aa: CASSPREVGEQYF
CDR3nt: TGTGCCAGCAGCCCGAGGGAAGTGGGCGAGCAGTACTTC

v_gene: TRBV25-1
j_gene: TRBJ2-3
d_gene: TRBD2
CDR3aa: CASSEYVNGGASDTQYF
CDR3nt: TGTGCCAGCAGTGAATACGTCAACGGGGGGGCATCAGATACGCAGTATTTT

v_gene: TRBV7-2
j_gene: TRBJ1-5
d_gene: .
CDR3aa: CASSRNSAGNSNQPQHF
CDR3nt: TGTGCCAGCAGCCGCAACTCGGCAGGGAATAGCAATCAGCCCCAGCATTTT

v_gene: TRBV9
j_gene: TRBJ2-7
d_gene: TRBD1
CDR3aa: CASSVGTGREQYF
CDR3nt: TGTGCCAGCAGCGTGGGGACAGGGCGCGAGCAGTACTTC

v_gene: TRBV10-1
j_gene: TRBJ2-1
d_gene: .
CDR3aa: CASTAGRSLSYNEQFF
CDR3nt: TGCGCCAGCACCGCCGGACGTAGCCTCTCCTACAATGAGCAGTTCTTC

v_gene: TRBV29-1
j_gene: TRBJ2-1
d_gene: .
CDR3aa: CSSKEGVEQFF
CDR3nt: TGCAGCTCCAAGGAAGGGGTTGAGCAGTTCTTC

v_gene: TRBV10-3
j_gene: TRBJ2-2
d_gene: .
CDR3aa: CAISPFTGELFF
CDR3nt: TGTGCCATCAGCCCTTTTACCGGGGAGCTGTTTTTT

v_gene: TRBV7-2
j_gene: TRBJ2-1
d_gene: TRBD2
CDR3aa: CASSLVSGTSGTNEQFF
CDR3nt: TGTGCCAGCAGCTTAGTGTCCGGGACTAGTGGGACCAATGAGCAGTTCTTC

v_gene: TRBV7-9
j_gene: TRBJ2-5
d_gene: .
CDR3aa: CASSLMGRQETQYF
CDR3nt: TGTGCCAGCAGCTTAATGGGGAGACAAGAGACCCAGTACTTC

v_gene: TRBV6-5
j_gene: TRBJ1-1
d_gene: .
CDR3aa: CASSYAGKTRAFF
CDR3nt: TGTGCCAGCAGTTACGCGGGCAAAACAAGGGCTTTCTTT

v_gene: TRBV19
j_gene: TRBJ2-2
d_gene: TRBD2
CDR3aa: CASSWTSGEGGELFF
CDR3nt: TGTGCCAGTAGTTGGACTAGCGGGGAGGGCGGGGAGCTGTTTTTT

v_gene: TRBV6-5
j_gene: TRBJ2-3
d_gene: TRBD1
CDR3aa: CASKGTGGPDTQYF
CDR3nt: TGTGCCAGCAAGGGGACAGGAGGACCAGATACGCAGTATTTT

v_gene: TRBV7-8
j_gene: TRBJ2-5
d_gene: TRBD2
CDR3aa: CASSLTSGEETQYF
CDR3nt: TGTGCCAGCAGCTTAACTAGCGGGGAAGAGACCCAGTACTTC

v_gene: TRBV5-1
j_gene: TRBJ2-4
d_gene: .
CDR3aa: CASSLMEPGNIQYF
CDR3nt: TGCGCCAGCAGCTTGATGGAGCCCGGAAACATTCAGTACTTC

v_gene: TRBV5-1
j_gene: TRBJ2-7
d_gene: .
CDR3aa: CASSLSGAQYF
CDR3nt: TGCGCCAGCAGCTTGTCGGGGGCGCAGTACTTC

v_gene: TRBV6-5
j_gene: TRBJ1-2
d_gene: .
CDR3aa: CASSSQTYGYTF
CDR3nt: TGTGCCAGCAGCTCACAGACCTATGGCTACACCTTC

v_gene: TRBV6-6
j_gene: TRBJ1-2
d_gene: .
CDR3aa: CASSSEGGYTF
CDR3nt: TGTGCCAGCAGTTCCGAAGGGGGCTACACCTTC

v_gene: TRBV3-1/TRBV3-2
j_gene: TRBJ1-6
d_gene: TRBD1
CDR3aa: CASSQNRGRTPLHF
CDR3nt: TGTGCCAGCAGCCAAAACAGGGGCCGTACACCCCTCCACTTT

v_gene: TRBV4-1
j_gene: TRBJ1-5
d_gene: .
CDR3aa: CASSPYRSGQPQHF
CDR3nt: TGCGCCAGCAGCCCTTACAGGAGCGGCCAGCCCCAGCATTTT

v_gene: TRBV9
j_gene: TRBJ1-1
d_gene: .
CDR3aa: CASSPRGESTEAFF
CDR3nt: TGTGCCAGCAGCCCCCGTGGGGAGAGCACTGAAGCTTTCTTT

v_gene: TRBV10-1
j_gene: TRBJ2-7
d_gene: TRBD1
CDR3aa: CASSLDREGSEQYF
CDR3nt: TGCGCCAGCAGTCTGGACAGGGAAGGTAGCGAGCAGTACTTC

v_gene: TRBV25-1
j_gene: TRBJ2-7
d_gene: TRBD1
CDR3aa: CASRDRGTPYEQYF
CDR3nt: TGTGCCAGCAGGGACAGGGGTACCCCCTACGAGCAGTACTTC

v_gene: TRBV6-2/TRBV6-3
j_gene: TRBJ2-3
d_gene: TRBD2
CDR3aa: CASSYLRGATDTQYF
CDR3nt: TGTGCCAGCAGTTACTTGCGGGGGGCAACAGATACGCAGTATTTT

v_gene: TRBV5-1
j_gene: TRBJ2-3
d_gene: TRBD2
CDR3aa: CASRALAGGPLDTQYF
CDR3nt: TGCGCCAGCAGAGCTCTAGCGGGGGGGCCCTTGGATACGCAGTATTTT

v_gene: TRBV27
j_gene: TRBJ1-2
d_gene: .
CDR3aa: CASGPDSTRNYGYTF
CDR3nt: TGTGCCAGCGGACCGGACAGCACCCGAAACTATGGCTACACCTTC

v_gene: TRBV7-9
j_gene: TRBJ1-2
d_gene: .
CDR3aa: CASRPGQLFEDYGYTF
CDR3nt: TGTGCCAGCAGACCCGGACAGCTATTTGAGGACTATGGCTACACCTTC

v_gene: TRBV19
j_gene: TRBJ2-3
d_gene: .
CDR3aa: CASSISPSDTQYF
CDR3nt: TGTGCCAGTAGTATCAGTCCATCAGATACGCAGTATTTT

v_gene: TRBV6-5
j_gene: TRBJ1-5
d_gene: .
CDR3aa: CASSLHPELQPQHF
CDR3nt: TGTGCCAGCAGTTTACACCCGGAGCTTCAGCCCCAGCATTTT